The text below deals with one T cell receptor (beta chain). The V end lost 1 base, the J end lost 0 bases, and 7 bases lay between the germline ends. CDR1 and CDR2 from the germline V gene are LNHDA and SQIVND (reference sequence). This CDR3 has 14 amino acids. The sample comes from a study of untreated major depressive disorder. Sequencing used immunoSEQ multiplex PCR; TCRdb keeps in-frame clones, though not all of them. The sample contains about 18,000 clones, 85% to 90% of which appear only once. This chain links TRBV19 with TRBJ2-7, with a weak D call TRBD2 (5 bases). The material sequenced was CD4+ T cells from PBMCs. The TCR sequence derives from a woman aged 25-40 years in good health. The chain's CDR3 is CASSIVGSSYEQYF. CDR3 nucleotide sequence: TGTGCCAGTAGTATAGTTGGGAGCTCCTACGAGCAGTACTTC. The full variable domain, with the rest looked up from reference TRBV19 and TRBJ2-7, is DGGITQSPKYLFRKEGQNVTLSCEQNLNHDAMYWYRQDPGQGLRLIYYSQIVNDFQKGDIAEGYSVSREKKESFPLTVTSAQKNPTAFYLCASSIVGSSYEQYFGPGTRLTVT.